This T cell receptor beta chain was obtained from a study of cytotoxic CD8 clonotypes in ibrutinib-treated CLL. Study-wide background: Of a cohort that held ten to twelve relapsed/refractory and some 15 treatment-naive patients, 17 to 18 were IGHV unmutated. Partial responses numbered roughly 25 and complete responses 2; after a median around 68 months, roughly 15 stayed remitted and about twelve progressed.

The table came from immunoSEQ multiplex PCR; TCRdb's copy has only in-frame clones and leaves some out. The profile shows 150,000 or so clones, roughly three quarters of them singletons. Study results and limitations: At ibrutinib response, clonality increased, and at progression it declined back toward baseline. Patients with sustained remission and those progressing were sampled at differing times.

Worth noting for this clone: The antigen is undetermined.

This CDR3 has 14 residues. The germline V and J ends were trimmed by 0 bases and 5 bases, with 6 bases remaining between them. CDR1 and CDR2 (germline): SGHDT, YYEEEE. The V gene is TRBV5-6, the J gene TRBJ1-6; no firm D call. The sequence derives from a human donor with chronic lymphocytic leukemia. The sample in question was PBMCs, obtained after 12 months of ibrutinib treatment. The CDR3, as DNA: TGTGCCAGCAGCTTGGGTGTTAATAATTCACCCCTCCACTTT. It encodes CASSLGVNNSPLHF.